The entry below gives a single T cell receptor (beta chain) sequence along with its context. Clones were sequenced by immunoSEQ multiplex PCR, and TCRdb holds only the in-frame ones, with some missing. The table lists approximately 500,000 clones, around 88% of them singletons. This record belongs to a study of Ad26.COV2.S vaccination and SARS-CoV-2 variants. The CDR3 loop spans 14 amino acids. In germline, CDR1 is MDHEN, CDR2 SYDVKM. V was clipped by 10 bases and J by 6 bases, with 20 bases between them. Indicated treatment: approximately 18 received Ad26.COV2.S at low or high dose, single or two shots; 5 received placebo; per-sample allocation not given. Samples analyzed were those drawn on day 63 after the first vaccine or placebo injection.

The chain uses TRBV28 and TRBJ2-3; D call uncertain. The source is a person aged 18-60 years who received the Ad26.COV2.S COVID-19 vaccine or a placebo. Sample: peripheral blood, taken in a trial of Ad26.COV2.S vaccine versus placebo. The DNA of the CDR3 is TGTGCCATAACGCAGACCCTACTCGGGGATACGCAGTATTTT. It yields the protein CAITQTLLGDTQYF.